The T cell receptor beta chain under discussion was sequenced for a study of blood T cell repertoires in COVID-19. Original handling: Nucleated cell counts were estimated from reference gene primer amplification. This table comes from immunoSEQ multiplex PCR, and its TCRdb copy is limited to in-frame clones, with some not included. That table furnishes V, J and clone size, whereas the DNA furnished D and trimming. This table holds approximately 340,000 clones, over 80% found once. The CDR3 contains 13 residues. V was shortened by 6 bases and J by 5 bases, with 11 bases between the two germline ends. From germline, CDR1 is SGHTA and CDR2 FQGTGA.

What was sequenced was peripheral blood. The sequence came from a man under 40 with COVID-19, enrolled during active disease. The J gene is TRBJ2-1, the V gene TRBV7-3; perhaps TRBD1 as D (6 bases). For the CDR3, the DNA is TGTGCCAGCAGTCCGGACAGAAACAATGAGCAGTTCTTC. It specifies CASSPDRNNEQFF.